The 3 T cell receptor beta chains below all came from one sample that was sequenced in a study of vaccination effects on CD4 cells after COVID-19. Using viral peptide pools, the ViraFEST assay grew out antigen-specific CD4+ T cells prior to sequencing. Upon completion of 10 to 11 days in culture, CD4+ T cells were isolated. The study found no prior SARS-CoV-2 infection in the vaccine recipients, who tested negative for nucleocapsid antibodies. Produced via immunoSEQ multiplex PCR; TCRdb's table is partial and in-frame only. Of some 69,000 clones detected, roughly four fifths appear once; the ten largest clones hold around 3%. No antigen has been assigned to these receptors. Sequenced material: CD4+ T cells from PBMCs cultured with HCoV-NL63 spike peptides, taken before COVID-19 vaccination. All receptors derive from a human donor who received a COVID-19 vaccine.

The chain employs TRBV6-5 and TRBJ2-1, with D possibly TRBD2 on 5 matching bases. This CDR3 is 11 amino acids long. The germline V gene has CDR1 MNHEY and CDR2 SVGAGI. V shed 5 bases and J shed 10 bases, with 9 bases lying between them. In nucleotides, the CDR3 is TGTGCCAGCAGTACGGGGTACGAGCAGTTCTTC. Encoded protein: CASSTGYEQFF.

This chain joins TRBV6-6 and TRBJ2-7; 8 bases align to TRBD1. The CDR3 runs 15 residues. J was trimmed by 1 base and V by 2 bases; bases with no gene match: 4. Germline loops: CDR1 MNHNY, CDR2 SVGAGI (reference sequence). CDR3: CASSYRRQGSYEQYV. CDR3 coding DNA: TGTGCCAGCAGTTACCGCCGACAGGGGTCCTACGAGCAGTACGTC.

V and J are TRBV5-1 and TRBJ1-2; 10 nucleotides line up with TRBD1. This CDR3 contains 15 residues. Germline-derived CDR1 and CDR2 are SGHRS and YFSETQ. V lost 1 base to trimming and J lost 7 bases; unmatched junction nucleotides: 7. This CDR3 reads CASSLSSGQGFGYTF. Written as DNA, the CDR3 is TGCGCCAGCAGCTTGAGTTCGGGACAGGGGTTTGGCTACACCTTC.